This T cell receptor beta chain was captured in a study of Graves' ophthalmopathy and Graves' hyperthyroidism. V dropped 8 bases and J dropped 4; count of bases not matched to a gene: 13. There are 16 residues in the CDR3. The germline CDR1 and CDR2 sequences are MNHEY and SVGEGT. RNA transcripts yielded amplified TCR beta CDR3 regions. RT-PCR in the first round used HTBI primers; a second-round multiplex PCR followed. One entry per CDR3 protein results from TCRdb running MiXCR on the multiplex PCR reads. Of approximately 380,000 distinct CDR3 sequences in the sample, roughly 20% were seen once. Over 18 months of follow-up, stable hyperthyroidism required that no ophthalmopathy appear. The PBMC fraction was derived from around 10 ml of fresh peripheral blood. This clonotype has ten or more counts.

The chain links TRBV6-2 or TRBV6-3 to TRBJ2-3, with 9 bases matching TRBD2. The sequence came from a woman aged 18-29 years with stable Graves' hyperthyroidism. Sequenced: peripheral blood. CDR3 protein: CASSTLTSGRPDTQYF. As DNA, the CDR3 is TGTGCCAGCTCGACCCTTACGAGCGGGAGGCCAGATACGCAGTATTTT.